Below are 27 T cell receptor beta chains sequenced from a single sample in a study of T cell responses to AZD1222 COVID-19 vaccine. The assay was immunoSEQ multiplex PCR, and TCRdb's table has in-frame clones only and misses some. Among around 200,000 clones, 88% were seen once, and the ten largest hold 25% to 30%. Sequenced material: peripheral blood, taken 28 days after the second AZD1222 dose. These receptors were collected from an adult who received the AZD1222 COVID-19 vaccine.

The V gene is TRBV7-2, the J gene TRBJ2-7; 7 positions agree with TRBD2. After removal of 5 bases from V and 0 bases from J, the junction contained 4 bases not matched to a gene. Germline V gene lookup returns CDR1 SGHTA and CDR2 FQGNSA. The CDR3 length is 14 residues. In nucleotides, the CDR3 is TGTGCCAGCAGCCCCCGGGACTACTCCTACGAGCAGTACTTC. It encodes CASSPRDYSYEQYF.

The V and J genes are TRBV9 and TRBJ2-7, with TRBD1 matching 9 bases. The CDR3 is 13 amino acids. After removal of 3 bases from V and 6 bases from J, the junction contained 4 bases not matched to a gene. The germline gives CDR1 SGDLS, CDR2 YYNGEE. The CDR3 DNA is TGTGCCAGCAGCGGAAGGACAGGGGTCGAGCAGTACTTC. This translates into CASSGRTGVEQYF.

This chain's CDR3 is CASSLTGSEQFF. In DNA, the CDR3 is TGTGCCAGCAGCTTAACGGGAAGTGAGCAGTTCTTC. The rearrangement links TRBV7-3 to TRBJ2-1; no clear D gene. Germline CDR1 and CDR2: SGHTA and FQGTGA. The CDR3 spans 12 residues. The germline V and J ends were trimmed by 0 bases and 9 bases, with 6 bases remaining between them.

The V gene is TRBV30, the J gene TRBJ2-7; 8 bases are a match to TRBD2. Trimming removed 3 bases from V and 4 bases from J; junction bases left unmatched: 8. The CDR3 has 14 amino acids. The germline V gene has CDR1 GTSNPN and CDR2 SVGIG (reference sequence). CDR3 region: CAWSPRGGNYEQYF. CDR3 in DNA: TGTGCCTGGAGCCCACGGGGGGGAAATTACGAGCAGTACTTC.

This chain joins TRBV11-2 and TRBJ2-2, with D unresolved. The V end lost 6 bases, the J end lost 1 base, and 9 bases lay between the germline ends. CDR1 SGHAT and CDR2 FQNNGV come from the germline V gene. CDR3 length equals 14 residues. The CDR3 DNA sequence: TGTGCCAGCAGAGCAGGTCGGAACACCGGGGAGCTGTTTTTT. This codes for CASRAGRNTGELFF.

V usage is TRBV3-1 (or the pseudogene TRBV3-2) and J usage is TRBJ2-3, with 9 bases fitting TRBD2. V lost 0 bases, J lost 0 bases, and 13 bases stayed unmatched. Germline V gene lookup returns CDR1 LGHDT and CDR2 YNNKEL (reference sequence). The CDR3 consists of 20 residues. CDR3 bases: TGTGCCAGCAGCCAAGAGCAGACTAGCGGAGTGATATCTAGCACAGATACGCAGTATTTT. Protein product: CASSQEQTSGVISSTDTQYF.

V and J are TRBV28 and TRBJ1-1; no clear D gene. Germline V CDR1 and CDR2: MDHEN, SYDVKM. The CDR3 has 10 amino acids. Trimming removed 4 bases at V and 9 bases at J, with 6 bases between. The CDR3 reads CASSSSQAFF. In nucleotides, the CDR3 is TGTGCCAGCAGTTCCTCCCAAGCTTTCTTT.

J is TRBJ1-4 and V is TRBV30; unclear D gene. Trimming left V 1 base short and J 8 bases short, with 8 bases between. This CDR3 region has 12 residues. Germline V gene lookup returns CDR1 GTSNPN and CDR2 SVGIG (reference sequence). CDR3 in DNA: TGTGCCTGGAGTGCCCTCAAAGAAAAACTGTTTTTT. Translating gives CAWSALKEKLFF.

This chain uses TRBV7-9 with TRBJ2-2; no clear D. The V gene's germline CDR1 is SEHNR and CDR2 FQNEAQ (reference sequence). The CDR3 length is 15 residues. V was pared by 2 bases and J by 3 bases, with 10 bases between. CDR3: CASSLSEGYTGELFF. The CDR3 coding sequence is TGTGCCAGCAGCTTATCTGAAGGGTACACCGGGGAGCTGTTTTTT.

The V gene is TRBV28, the J gene TRBJ2-7; TRBD2 matches 9 bases. Germline CDR1 is MDHEN and CDR2 is SYDVKM. Germline trimming cut 8 bases from V and 6 bases from J; bases unmatched to any gene: 5. The CDR3 consists of 12 residues. CDR3 protein: CASGLLAGEQYF. The DNA for the CDR3 is TGTGCCAGCGGGTTACTAGCGGGCGAGCAGTACTTC.

The V and J genes are TRBV28 and TRBJ2-3; TRBD2 matches at 10 bases. The V gene end was trimmed by 8 bases and the J gene end by 7 bases; junction bases not matched to a gene: 15. Germline CDR1 reads MDHEN; CDR2 reads SYDVKM. The length of the CDR3 is 16 residues. CDR3 sequence: CASVLAGSPPGNTQYF. The CDR3, as DNA: TGTGCCAGCGTACTAGCGGGATCCCCCCCGGGGAATACGCAGTATTTT.

J is TRBJ1-5 and V is TRBV28, with TRBD1 as a possible D gene (5 bases). The germline CDR1 and CDR2 sequences are MDHEN and SYDVKM. The CDR3 extends over 13 amino acids. The germline V and J ends were trimmed by 7 bases and 6 bases, with 13 bases remaining between them. CDR3: CASIRQSGQPQHF. CDR3 nucleotide sequence: TGTGCCAGCATCCGACAGTCTGGTCAGCCCCAGCATTTT.

In DNA form, the CDR3 reads TGTGCCAGCAGCTTCTACGAAAGAGGGAATAATTCACCCCTCCACTTT. This codes for CASSFYERGNNSPLHF. The rearrangement uses TRBV7-6 and TRBJ1-6; D is unclear. The CDR3 contains 16 residues. Germline values: CDR1 SGHVS, CDR2 FNYEAQ. Trimming pared 3 bases from V and 5 bases from J, leaving 14 bases between.

The CDR3 nucleotides read TGTGCCAGCAGCGGGAGGGGGCTAGCGGGAGCAGATACGCAGTATTTT. Its translation: CASSGRGLAGADTQYF. The chain couples TRBV5-8 to TRBJ2-3; TRBD2 matches 10 bases. The germline V gene encodes CDR1 SGHTS and CDR2 YDEGEE. This CDR3 contains 16 residues. The V gene end was trimmed by 4 bases and the J gene end by 4 bases; junction bases not matched to a gene: 9.

The chain employs TRBV6-4 and TRBJ1-5; the D gene is possibly TRBD1 (5 bases). The germline CDR1 and CDR2 sequences are MRHNA and SNTAGT. V was cut by 5 bases and J by 9 bases, with 20 bases left in between. The CDR3 consists of 15 residues. CDR3 protein: CASSKDSGPGGPQHF. The CDR3 nucleotides are TGTGCCAGCAGTAAGGATTCAGGGCCTGGGGGGCCCCAGCATTTT.

The chain carries TRBV7-3 and TRBJ2-2; 10 bases fit TRBD1. From germline, CDR1 is SGHTA and CDR2 FQGTGA. The V gene end was trimmed by 2 bases and the J gene end by 5 bases; junction bases not matched to a gene: 2. The CDR3 sequence is 15 residues long. CDR3 in amino acids: CASSLAGQGTGELFF. CDR3 bases: TGTGCCAGCAGCTTAGCGGGACAGGGGACCGGGGAGCTGTTTTTT.

J is TRBJ2-5 and V is TRBV30, with D hard to call. V was trimmed by 5 bases and J by 2 bases, leaving 12 bases between them. The CDR3 is 13 amino acids. Germline V lookup: CDR1 GTSNPN, CDR2 SVGIG (reference sequence). The CDR3 DNA follows: TGTGCCTGGCAAGGAGCTGGGCAAGAGACCCAGTACTTC. Protein product: CAWQGAGQETQYF.

The CDR3: CASRLDRGVYGYTF. The CDR3 coding sequence is TGTGCCAGCCGGCTGGACAGGGGGGTCTATGGCTACACCTTC. The gene calls are TRBV19 and TRBJ1-2; TRBD1 aligns across 10 bases. J gave up 4 bases and V 9 bases, and 8 bases lay outside the gene matches. From germline, CDR1 is LNHDA and CDR2 SQIVND (reference sequence). CDR3 length: 14 residues.

The V gene is TRBV15, the J gene TRBJ1-6, with 7 bases identical to TRBD1. Trimming took 6 bases from V and 1 from J; bases not matched to a gene: 3. This CDR3 contains 15 residues. Germline CDR1 and CDR2: LNHNV and YYDKDF (reference sequence). CDR3 coding DNA: TGTGCCACCAGACAGGGGATATCCTATAATTCACCCCTCCACTTT. This translates into CATRQGISYNSPLHF.

The chain couples TRBV3-1 (or the pseudogene TRBV3-2) to TRBJ2-2, with 8 bases that match TRBD1. The junction had 3 bases not matched to a gene; V was cut back by 0 bases and J by 3 bases. This CDR3 has 16 amino acids. Per the germline V gene, CDR1 is LGHDT and CDR2 is YNNKEL (reference sequence). In DNA, the CDR3 is TGTGCCAGCAGCCAAGATAGGACAGGGTACACCGGGGAGCTGTTTTTT. Protein product: CASSQDRTGYTGELFF.

This chain links TRBV5-8 with TRBJ2-7, with a possible D match to TRBD2 (5 bases). This CDR3 has 14 residues. Trimming left V 0 bases short and J 6 bases short, with 13 bases between. Looked up from germline, CDR1 is SGHTS and CDR2 is YDEGEE. Here the CDR3 DNA reads TGTGCCAGCAGCTTGGCGGGAAACCAGCCCGAGCAGTACTTC. Protein: CASSLAGNQPEQYF.

The V and J genes are TRBV5-5 and TRBJ2-7; D may match TRBD1 or TRBD2 (5 bases each). The V gene's germline CDR1 is SGHKS and CDR2 YYEKEE (reference sequence). V lost 4 bases and J 6 bases, leaving 11 bases between the germline ends. This CDR3 is built from 12 residues. CDR3 coding DNA: TGTGCCAGCAGCCCGGGGCTAGGCGAGCAGTACTTC. As protein: CASSPGLGEQYF.

With respect to this clone: One end of the junction varies from germline; a read error may be responsible. This chain uses TRBV7-8 with TRBJ2-5; a possible D gene is TRBD2 (6 bases). Germline V gene data show CDR1 as SGHVS and CDR2 as FQNEAQ. The CDR3 sequence is 15 residues long. In DNA, the CDR3 is TGTACCAGCAGCCCTCTTGGCGGGGACCAAGAGACCCAGTACTTC. Translating gives CTSSPLGGDQETQYF.

J is TRBJ2-1 and V is TRBV6-2 or TRBV6-3, with 11 bases identical to TRBD2. V shed 0 bases and J 6 bases; nucleotides not matched to a gene: 7. Germline-derived CDR1 and CDR2 are MNHEY and SVGEGT. This CDR3 is 17 amino acids long. The CDR3 sequence: CASSYSRLAGIVNEQFF. The CDR3 nucleotides are TGTGCCAGCAGTTACTCTAGACTAGCGGGGATCGTCAATGAGCAGTTCTTC.

The chain employs TRBV10-3 and TRBJ2-5, with unresolved D. V gave up 6 bases and J gave up 1 base, with 12 bases separating them. This CDR3 has 14 residues. Germline loops: CDR1 ENHRY, CDR2 SYGVKD. CDR3 sequence reads: CAISRDMSQETQYF. Written as DNA, the CDR3 is TGTGCCATCAGCCGAGACATGTCCCAAGAGACCCAGTACTTC.

The rearrangement links TRBV5-6 to TRBJ2-7, with 9 bases that match TRBD2. CDR3 length equals 14 residues. Losses at the gene ends were 3 bases for V and 6 bases for J; bases not matched to a gene: 7. Germline-derived CDR1 and CDR2 are SGHDT and YYEEEE. The DNA of the CDR3 is TGTGCCAGCAGCTCCTGGACTAGCGCTCGCGAGCAGTACTTC. Translation: CASSSWTSAREQYF.

The genes are TRBV24-1 and TRBJ2-2, with D perhaps matching TRBD2 (7 bases). CDR1 KGHDR and CDR2 SFDVKD come from the germline V gene. V lost 1 base and J 3 bases, leaving 14 bases between the germline ends. This CDR3 contains 17 residues. The CDR3 DNA reads as TGTGCCACCAGTGATTTAGGTCGGGGGGCGGACACCGGGGAGCTGTTTTTT. It codes for CATSDLGRGADTGELFF.